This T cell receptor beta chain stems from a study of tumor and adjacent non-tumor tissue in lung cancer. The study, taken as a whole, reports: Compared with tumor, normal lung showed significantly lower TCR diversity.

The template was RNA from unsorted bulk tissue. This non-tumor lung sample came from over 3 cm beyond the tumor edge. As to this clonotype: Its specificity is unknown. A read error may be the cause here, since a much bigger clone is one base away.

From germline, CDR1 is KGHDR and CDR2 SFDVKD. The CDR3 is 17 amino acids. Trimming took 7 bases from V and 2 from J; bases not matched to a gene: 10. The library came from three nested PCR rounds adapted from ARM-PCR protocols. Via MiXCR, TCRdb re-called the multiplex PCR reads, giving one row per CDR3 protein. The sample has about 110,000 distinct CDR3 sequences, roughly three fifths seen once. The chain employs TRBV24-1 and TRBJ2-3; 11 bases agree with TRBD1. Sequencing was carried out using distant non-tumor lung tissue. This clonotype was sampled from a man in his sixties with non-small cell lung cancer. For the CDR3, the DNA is TGTGCCACCAGCCGAGGGGACAGGGGGATATACACAGATACGCAGTATTTT. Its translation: CATSRGDRGIYTDTQYF.